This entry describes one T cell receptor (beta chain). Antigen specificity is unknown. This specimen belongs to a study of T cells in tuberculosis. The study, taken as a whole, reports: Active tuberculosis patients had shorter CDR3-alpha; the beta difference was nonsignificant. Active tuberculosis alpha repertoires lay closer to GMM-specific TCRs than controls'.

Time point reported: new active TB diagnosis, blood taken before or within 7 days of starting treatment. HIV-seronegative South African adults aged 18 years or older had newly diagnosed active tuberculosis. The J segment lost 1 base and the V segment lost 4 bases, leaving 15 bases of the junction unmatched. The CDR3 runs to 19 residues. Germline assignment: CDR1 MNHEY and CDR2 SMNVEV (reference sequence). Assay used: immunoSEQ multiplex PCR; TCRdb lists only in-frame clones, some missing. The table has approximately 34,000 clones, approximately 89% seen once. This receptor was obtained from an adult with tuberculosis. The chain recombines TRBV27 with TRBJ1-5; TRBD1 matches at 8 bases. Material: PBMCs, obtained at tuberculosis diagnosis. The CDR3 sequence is CASSSTWTGRIGSNQPQHF. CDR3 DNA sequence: TGTGCCAGCAGTTCCACCTGGACAGGGAGAATAGGAAGCAATCAGCCCCAGCATTTT.